This passage covers 24 T cell receptor beta chains from one sample sequenced in a study of cytomegalovirus exposure and HLA in healthy donors. Sequencing was performed with immunoSEQ multiplex PCR; in TCRdb, only in-frame clones are kept and a portion is missing. The sample yields 250,000 to 300,000 clones, just over 85% seen once. Sequencing was performed on PBMCs. The receptors stem from a woman in her late teens or twenties in good health and CMV-seronegative.

CDR3 protein: CASSSEATQYF. CDR3 nucleotides: TGTGCCAGCAGTTCCGAAGCGACCCAGTACTTC. This sequence joins TRBV6-5 and TRBJ2-5; D is uncertain. V was trimmed by 4 bases and J by 7 bases, leaving 7 bases between them. CDR1 and CDR2 (germline): MNHEY, SVGAGI. The CDR3 runs 11 residues.

The J gene is TRBJ1-1, the V gene TRBV28, with TRBD1 matching over 7 bases. Germline CDR1 MDHEN, CDR2 SYDVKM. The CDR3 is 13 amino acids. With V trimmed by 7 bases and J by 4 bases, 6 bases remained unmatched. CDR3 region: CASNYRGITEAFF. For the CDR3, the DNA is TGTGCCAGCAACTACAGGGGAATCACTGAAGCTTTCTTT.

The rearrangement links TRBV5-1 to TRBJ2-2; 11 bases line up with TRBD2. Germline values: CDR1 SGHRS, CDR2 YFSETQ. V lost 3 bases, J lost 1 base, and 11 bases stayed unmatched. The CDR3 spans 19 residues. The CDR3 here is CASSSGYSGRAWNTGELFF. The CDR3 DNA reads TGCGCCAGCAGCTCGGGTTATAGCGGGAGGGCCTGGAACACCGGGGAGCTGTTTTTT.

The DNA of the CDR3 is TGTGCCAGCAGCTATTCTAGAGATACGCAGTATTTT. Its protein product is CASSYSRDTQYF. The chain carries TRBV7-9 and TRBJ2-3, with D unclear. Germline V gene sequence: CDR1 SEHNR, CDR2 FQNEAQ (reference sequence). Trimming removed 4 bases from V and 5 bases from J, with 7 bases in between. The CDR3 is made up of 12 amino acids.

This clone was seen a single time. This chain uses TRBV7-9 with TRBJ2-5, with 11 bases fitting TRBD2. The CDR3 loop spans 15 amino acids. The J segment lost 9 bases and the V segment lost 3 bases, leaving 9 bases of the junction unmatched. CDR1 SEHNR and CDR2 FQNEAQ come from the germline V gene (reference sequence). DNA of the CDR3: TGTGCCAGCAGCTTCGGGACTAGCGGTGCCGGGGCCCAGTACTTC. Encoded protein: CASSFGTSGAGAQYF. The full variable domain, completed using reference TRBV7-9 and TRBJ2-5, is DTGVSQNPRHKITKRGQNVTFRCDPISEHNRLYWYRQTLGQGPEFLTYFQNEAQLEKSRLLSDRFSAERPKGSFSTLEIQRTEQGDSAMYLCASSFGTSGAGAQYFGPGTRLLVL.

This clone turned up a few times. CDR3 sequence (DNA): TGTGCCAGCAGTTACTCACGGCGACTGTTAGAGACCCAGTACTTC. Its protein is CASSYSRRLLETQYF. J is TRBJ2-5 and V is TRBV6-5; no definite D call. Between the trimmed V and J ends, which lost 0 bases and 4 bases, there was a span of 12 bases. This CDR3 spans 15 amino acids. The germline gives CDR1 MNHEY, CDR2 SVGAGI.

The CDR3 reads CAISVTKGLAGGPLNEQYF. The DNA of the CDR3 is TGTGCCATCAGTGTCACGAAAGGACTAGCGGGAGGGCCTTTGAACGAGCAGTACTTC. The chain joins TRBV10-3 to TRBJ2-7; 15 nucleotides line up with TRBD2. This CDR3 comprises 19 residues. Germline CDR1 and CDR2: ENHRY and SYGVKD. The V gene end was trimmed by 4 bases and the J gene end by 5 bases; junction bases not matched to a gene: 15.

The chain has TRBV2 and TRBJ2-7, with TRBD1 matching over 9 bases. The CDR3 is 14 amino acids. CDR1 is SNHLY, CDR2 FYNNEI, per germline. V lost 8 bases and J lost 2; bases outside the gene matches: 7. CDR3 coding DNA: TGTGCCAGCGGGGGGACAGGGTCCCCCTACGAGCAGTACTTC. The encoded protein is CASGGTGSPYEQYF.

V gene TRBV4-3 combines with J gene TRBJ2-7; D is possibly TRBD2 (5 bases). The CDR3 is made up of 14 amino acids. Trimming left V 4 bases short and J 1 base short, with 11 bases between. In germline, CDR1 is LGHNA, CDR2 YSLEER. CDR3 region: CASSPIRGSYEQYF. CDR3 coding DNA: TGCGCCAGCAGCCCCATCCGGGGTTCCTACGAGCAGTACTTC.

The table lists this clone with a count of one. The chain employs TRBV2 and TRBJ2-5, with TRBD2 identical over 9 bases. The CDR3 extends over 16 amino acids. Germline lookup yields CDR1 SNHLY and CDR2 FYNNEI. Trimming removed 6 bases from V and 4 bases from J; junction bases left unmatched: 12. The CDR3 region has the DNA TGTGCCAGCAGGGTAGGCGGGAGGGCCTCGATAGAGACCCAGTACTTC. This codes for CASRVGGRASIETQYF.

This clone has only one observation. The genes are TRBV5-1 and TRBJ2-7; TRBD2 might be the D (6 bases). V gave up 0 bases and J gave up 0 bases, with 10 bases separating them. This CDR3 is 15 amino acids long. In germline, CDR1 is SGHRS, CDR2 YFSETQ. CDR3 amino acids: CASSLEAGNSYEQYF. The CDR3 DNA reads as TGCGCCAGCAGCTTGGAGGCGGGGAACTCCTACGAGCAGTACTTC.

This clone appeared a few times. The chain carries TRBV19 and TRBJ1-2; the D gene is possibly TRBD1 (6 bases). Germline V gene lookup returns CDR1 LNHDA and CDR2 SQIVND (reference sequence). The V end lost 11 bases, the J end lost 4 bases, and 14 bases lay between the germline ends. CDR3 size: 12 residues. In DNA form, the CDR3 reads TGTGCCGCCCGGGGGGCGACCTATGGCTACACCTTC. Amino acids: CAARGATYGYTF.

The chain couples TRBV6-6 to TRBJ1-4; maybe TRBD1 (5 bases). Trimming left V 2 bases short and J 2 bases short, with 12 bases between. Germline values: CDR1 MNHNY, CDR2 SVGAGI (reference sequence). The CDR3 contains 16 residues. The chain's CDR3 is CASSYSGWDTNEKLFF. CDR3 bases: TGTGCCAGCAGTTACAGCGGGTGGGACACTAATGAAAAACTGTTTTTT.

The chain recombines TRBV9 with TRBJ2-7; D possibly corresponds to TRBD1 (6 bases). The V gene's germline CDR1 is SGDLS and CDR2 YYNGEE. V was cut by 0 bases and J by 6 bases, with 13 bases left in between. The CDR3 extends over 14 amino acids. The CDR3 spells CASSVGPQQGEQYF. For the CDR3, the DNA is TGTGCCAGCAGCGTAGGGCCTCAACAGGGCGAGCAGTACTTC.

This clone was observed a handful of times. The chain has TRBV28 and TRBJ1-1; D possibly corresponds to TRBD1 (6 bases). The germline V gene encodes CDR1 MDHEN and CDR2 SYDVKM. Trimming stripped 3 bases from V and 2 bases from J, with 10 bases between. This CDR3 contains 14 residues. CDR3 amino acids: CASSFVDSNTEAFF. The CDR3 region has the DNA TGTGCCAGCAGTTTTGTGGACAGCAACACTGAAGCTTTCTTT.

A few counts support this clone. V usage is TRBV5-4 and J usage is TRBJ1-6; 10 bases fit TRBD1. The CDR3 length is 15 residues. Trimming cost V 6 bases and J 8 bases; bases outside gene matches: 8. CDR1 is SGHNT, CDR2 YYREEE, per germline (reference sequence). CDR3 amino acids: CASTNRDRGYSPLHF. The CDR3 DNA sequence: TGTGCCAGCACCAACCGGGACAGGGGTTATTCACCCCTCCACTTT.

This sequence joins TRBV4-1 and TRBJ2-1; 8 bases align to TRBD2. CDR3 length: 16 residues. V lost 0 bases to trimming and J lost 7 bases; unmatched junction nucleotides: 8. The V gene's germline CDR1 is MGHRA and CDR2 YSYEKL. The CDR3 reads CASSQDRGGARNEQFF. In DNA form, the CDR3 reads TGCGCCAGCAGCCAAGATCGGGGGGGTGCCAGGAATGAGCAGTTCTTC.

V usage is TRBV7-2 and J usage is TRBJ2-7, with 11 bases matching TRBD1. Unmatched junction bases numbered 7, after V lost 7 bases and J lost 2 bases. This CDR3 is 15 amino acids long. Germline V gene data show CDR1 as SGHTA and CDR2 as FQGNSA. CDR3 residues: CASNTGTGGAYEQYF. Here the CDR3 DNA reads TGTGCCAGCAACACCGGGACAGGGGGTGCCTACGAGCAGTACTTC.

The V and J genes are TRBV5-1 and TRBJ2-7; TRBD2 is a possible D gene (5 bases). The CDR3 covers 12 residues. The V and J ends lost 0 bases and 7 bases respectively, with 8 bases between them. Germline CDR1 is SGHRS and CDR2 is YFSETQ. DNA of the CDR3: TGCGCCAGCAGCTTGGACTTAGCGGAGCAGTACTTC. Translation gives CASSLDLAEQYF. The complete variable domain, with remaining parts taken from reference TRBV5-1 and TRBJ2-7, reads KAGVTQTPRYLIKTRGQQVTLSCSPISGHRSVSWYQQTPGQGLQFLFEYFSETQRNKGNFPGRFSGRQFSNSRSEMNVSTLELGDSALYLCASSLDLAEQYFGPGTRLTVT.

This clone has only one observation. The rearrangement links TRBV6-6 to TRBJ1-4; perhaps TRBD1 as D (5 bases). V gave up 5 bases and J gave up 7 bases, with 17 bases separating them. Germline CDR1 reads MNHNY; CDR2 reads SVGAGI (reference sequence). CDR3 length equals 15 residues. The CDR3 DNA reads TGTGCCAGCAGTCAGACCAGGGAATGGGGTGAAAAACTGTTTTTT. It is translated as CASSQTREWGEKLFF.

This sequence joins TRBV7-8 and TRBJ2-1; the match to TRBD2 covers 8 bases. The CDR3 consists of 18 residues. V shed 3 bases and J 4 bases; nucleotides not matched to a gene: 14. CDR1 is SGHVS, CDR2 FQNEAQ, per germline. The chain's CDR3 is CASSLVIRGGRLYNEQFF. The CDR3 DNA reads as TGTGCCAGCAGCTTGGTCATCCGGGGGGGCCGACTATACAATGAGCAGTTCTTC.

The CDR3 nucleotides read TGTGCCAGCAGCCAATGGGGGGAGACCGGGGAGCTGTTTTTT. Translated, it gives CASSQWGETGELFF. The chain joins TRBV13 to TRBJ2-2; a weak D match, TRBD2 (6 bases). The CDR3 is 14 residues long. V was shortened by 5 bases and J by 5 bases, with 12 bases between the two germline ends. Germline V gene lookup returns CDR1 PRHDT and CDR2 FYEKMQ (reference sequence).

This chain joins TRBV7-2 and TRBJ2-1; D possibly corresponds to TRBD2 (5 bases). Deletions cut 4 bases from V and 0 bases from J, with 10 bases between. This CDR3 region has 15 residues. Per the germline V gene, CDR1 is SGHTA and CDR2 is FQGNSA. As DNA, the CDR3 is TGTGCCAGCAGCTCGGACTCGAGCTCCTACAATGAGCAGTTCTTC. Protein sequence: CASSSDSSSYNEQFF.

J is TRBJ1-5 and V is TRBV29-1; 7 bases are a match to TRBD1. Germline loops: CDR1 SQVTM, CDR2 ANQGSEA. The CDR3 is 13 amino acids. With V trimmed by 7 bases and J by 3 bases, 6 bases remained unmatched. The CDR3 here is CSAGGSYNQPQHF. The CDR3 bases are TGCAGCGCAGGGGGGTCGTACAATCAGCCCCAGCATTTT.